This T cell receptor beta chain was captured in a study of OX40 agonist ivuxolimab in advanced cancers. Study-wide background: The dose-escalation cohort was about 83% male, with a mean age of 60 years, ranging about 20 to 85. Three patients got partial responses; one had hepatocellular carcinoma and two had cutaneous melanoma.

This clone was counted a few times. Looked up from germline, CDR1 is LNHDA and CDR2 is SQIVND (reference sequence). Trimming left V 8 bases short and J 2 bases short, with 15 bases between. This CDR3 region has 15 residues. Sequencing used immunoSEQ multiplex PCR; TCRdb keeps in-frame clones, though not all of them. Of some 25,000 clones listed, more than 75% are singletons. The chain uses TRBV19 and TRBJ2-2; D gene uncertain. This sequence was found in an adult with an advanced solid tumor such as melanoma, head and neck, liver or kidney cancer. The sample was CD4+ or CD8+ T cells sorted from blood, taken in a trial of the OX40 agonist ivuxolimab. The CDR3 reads CASAHKRRNTGELFF. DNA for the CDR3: TGTGCCAGTGCCCACAAAAGAAGAAACACCGGGGAGCTGTTTTTT.